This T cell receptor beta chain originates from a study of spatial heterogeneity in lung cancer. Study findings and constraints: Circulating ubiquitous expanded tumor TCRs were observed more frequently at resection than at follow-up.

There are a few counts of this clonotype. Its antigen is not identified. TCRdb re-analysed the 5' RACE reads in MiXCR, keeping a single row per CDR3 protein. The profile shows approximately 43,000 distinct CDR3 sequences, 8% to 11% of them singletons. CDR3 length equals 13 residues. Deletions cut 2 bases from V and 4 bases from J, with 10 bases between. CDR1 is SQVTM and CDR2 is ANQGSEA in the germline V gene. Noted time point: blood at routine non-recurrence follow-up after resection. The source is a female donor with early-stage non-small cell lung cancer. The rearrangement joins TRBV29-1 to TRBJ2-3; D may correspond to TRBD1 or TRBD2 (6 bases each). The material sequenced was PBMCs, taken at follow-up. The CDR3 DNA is TGCAGCGTTGAAAAGGGGGGCGCAGATACGCAGTATTTT. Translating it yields CSVEKGGADTQYF.